This TCR beta chain was obtained from a study of blood T cell repertoires in COVID-19. Study-wide context: COVID-19 samples, acute and convalescent, were from the United States, Italy and Spain. T cells, B-cell-depleted T cells, or PBMCs supplied cDNA or gDNA.

The junction had 3 bases not matched to a gene; V was cut back by 1 base and J by 5 bases. The CDR3 covers 15 residues. Germline assignment: CDR1 SGHVS and CDR2 FQNEAQ. This clone has just one count. The authors' processing: Amplification from reference gene primers served as the basis for estimated nucleated cell counts. The table came from immunoSEQ multiplex PCR; TCRdb's copy has only in-frame clones and leaves some out. That table is the source of V, J and clone size, and D and trimming were worked out from the DNA. The table shows under 100,000 clones, with 81% occurring only once. The receptor comes from a man older than 75 with active or convalescent COVID-19. V usage is TRBV7-8 and J usage is TRBJ1-5; 9 bases line up with TRBD1. Sequenced sample: peripheral blood. The DNA for the CDR3 is TGTGCCAGCAGCTTAGGGACAGGGGCATATCAGCCCCAGCATTTT. Protein: CASSLGTGAYQPQHF. Using reference TRBV7-8 and TRBJ1-5 for the parts outside the CDR3, the full variable domain is GAGVSQSPRYKVAKRGQDVALRCDPISGHVSLFWYQQALGQGPEFLTYFQNEAQLDKSGLPSDRFFAERPEGSVSTLKIQRTQQEDSAVYLCASSLGTGAYQPQHFGDGTRLSIL.